Each of the 3 T cell receptor beta chains below was sequenced from the same sample in a study of cytomegalovirus exposure and HLA in healthy donors. The assay was immunoSEQ multiplex PCR, and TCRdb's table has in-frame clones only and misses some. Altogether around 260,000 clones are present, about 90% being singletons, with the ten largest covering 3% to 3.5%. The sample consisted of PBMCs. These receptors were collected from a woman under 40 in good health and CMV-seronegative.

The chain combines TRBV5-6 with TRBJ1-2, with D tentatively TRBD1 (5 bases). The V end lost 5 bases, the J end lost 6 bases, and 17 bases lay between the germline ends. The CDR3 runs to 14 residues. Looked up from germline, CDR1 is SGHDT and CDR2 is YYEEEE. CDR3: CASSLAPGGDGYTF. As DNA, the CDR3 is TGTGCCAGCAGTCTGGCCCCGGGAGGGGATGGCTACACCTTC.

CDR3 sequence (DNA): TGTGCCAGTAGTATAGCGACCGGGGTCCTTTACGAGCAGTACTTC. It yields the protein CASSIATGVLYEQYF. The rearrangement uses TRBV19 and TRBJ2-7, with D perhaps matching TRBD2 (5 bases). This CDR3 region has 15 residues. The germline V gene has CDR1 LNHDA and CDR2 SQIVND (reference sequence). Trimming left V 1 base short and J 4 bases short, with 14 bases between.

The rearrangement uses TRBV2 and TRBJ1-5; 8 bases agree with TRBD1. V lost 3 bases to trimming and J lost 1 base; unmatched junction nucleotides: 2. The CDR3 length is 15 residues. Germline V gene sequence: CDR1 SNHLY, CDR2 FYNNEI. The CDR3 reads CASSDRDRSNQPQHF. CDR3 nucleotide sequence: TGTGCCAGCAGTGACCGGGACAGGAGCAATCAGCCCCAGCATTTT.